Listed here is a single T cell receptor (beta chain). The antigen is not known. The entry originates in a study of cytomegalovirus exposure and HLA in healthy donors. Points from the study as a whole: In a later analysis, specific HLA alleles were associated with approximately 17,000 TCR beta sequences at a 0.05 false discovery rate. TCR beta chains numbering roughly 150 were designated cytomegalovirus-associated. Reportedly, TCR beta sequences accurately predicted HLA-A and HLA-B alleles in most subjects.

The PCR used 60 Vbeta and 13 Jbeta primers. Clones were read by immunoSEQ multiplex PCR, and TCRdb kept only the in-frame ones, dropping some. The top ten clones hold around 3.3% of a sample with about 190,000 clones, around 75% of them seen once. CDR1 is SGHRS and CDR2 is YFSETQ in the germline V gene. Trimming shortened V by 4 bases and J by 5 bases, and 15 bases separated the two germline ends. The CDR3 spans 14 residues. Donors were ostensibly healthy at sampling, although undocumented immune exposures were probable. This TCR was sampled from a young woman in good health and CMV-seropositive. The sequencing input was PBMCs. The chain links TRBV5-1 to TRBJ2-5; TRBD2 is a possible D gene (6 bases). CDR3 loop: CASSQGLTGETQYF. CDR3 nucleotides: TGCGCCAGCAGCCAGGGACTCACGGGGGAGACCCAGTACTTC.